The present T cell receptor (beta chain) was sequenced within a study of lymphopenia after photon versus proton radiotherapy. Study-level findings and limits: Authors raise, but do not show, better survival with proton therapy.

Using immunoSEQ multiplex PCR, the repertoire was profiled, and TCRdb retains in-frame clones only, with some absent. The sample yields 15,000 to 20,000 clones, 70% to 90% seen once. Unmatched junction bases numbered 8, after V lost 6 bases and J lost 2 bases. CDR3 length: 15 residues. Germline V lookup: CDR1 PRHDT, CDR2 FYEKMQ (reference sequence). Regarding this clone: The antigen remains undetermined.

The source is a man aged 70 or older with pancreatic cancer. This chain connects TRBV13 to TRBJ2-7, with 9 bases identical to TRBD2. Sequenced material: peripheral blood, taken from a patient treated with proton-based radiotherapy. CDR3 sequence: CASSLASGVTYEQYF. In DNA form, the CDR3 reads TGTGCCAGCAGTCTCGCTAGCGGGGTAACCTACGAGCAGTACTTC.